These T cell receptor beta chains were read from a single sample in a study of T cell repertoires in cytomegalovirus infection. Antigens for these TCRs are unknown. Using its own MiXCR run on the reads, TCRdb lists one record per CDR3 protein. Of approximately 300,000 distinct CDR3 sequences in the sample, almost 30% are singletons; the top ten hold 15% to 25%. Sequencing was performed on cultured PBMCs, taken from culture after CMV antigen stimulation. These receptors came from a human donor in good health (CMV status not recorded). Some clones in this sample may be carry-over from other donors' samples. The conserved cysteine and the conserved F or W are not part of the CDR3 here.

V gene	J gene	CDR3 protein
TRBV7-8	TRBJ1-3	ASSSGTNLFSGNTIY
TRBV10-3	TRBJ2-5	AIRPGTGEETQY
TRBV18	TRBJ1-3	ASSPTSGNTIY
TRBV12-3/TRBV12-4	TRBJ1-1	ASSSGDMIAEAF
TRBV7-2	TRBJ1-1	ASRTATGYTEAF
TRBV5-6	TRBJ1-1	ASSLGDTEAF
TRBV5-1	TRBJ2-7	ASSWTGGEQY
TRBV6-5	TRBJ1-1	ASSYRGVGGAF
TRBV7-4	TRBJ2-1	ASSLVLKDEQF
TRBV27	TRBJ1-1	ASSSGNMNTEAF
TRBV2	TRBJ1-1	ASSGTDYTEAF
TRBV7-6	TRBJ2-5	ASSPTGYETQY
TRBV7-2	TRBJ1-3	ASSTGFSGNTIY
TRBV29-1	TRBJ2-1	SVLAGGTEQF
TRBV10-3	TRBJ1-1	AISESRGQTEAF
TRBV25-1	TRBJ1-1	ASSESRGPGTEAF
TRBV4-2	TRBJ2-7	ASSQETGGSYEQY
TRBV12-3/TRBV12-4	TRBJ1-2	ASSGGRGLLHYGYT
TRBV4-1	TRBJ2-2	ASSQSWSSATTGELF
TRBV4-1	TRBJ1-3	ASSQDPPTSSGNTIY
TRBV5-1	TRBJ1-4	ASSSGQEYEKLF
TRBV7-2	TRBJ1-6	ASSGGSYNSPLH
TRBV19	TRBJ2-4	ASRHRGGKNIQY
TRBV28	TRBJ1-1	ASSLSRVGDTEAF
TRBV4-1	TRBJ1-5	ASSPGQGSSNQPQH
TRBV7-9	TRBJ2-5	ASSLFHVGRRTQETQY
TRBV7-6	TRBJ1-1	ASSLPSTENTEAF
TRBV2	TRBJ1-1	ASSVRQMNTEAF
TRBV5-1	TRBJ1-1	ASRLIRGNTEAF
TRBV6-1	TRBJ1-5	ASSPDLGGNQPQH
TRBV28	TRBJ1-5	ASRTEPGWQPQH
TRBV2	TRBJ1-1	ASPSGTEAF
TRBV18	TRBJ1-2	ASSPRGQAGYGYT
TRBV7-9	TRBJ2-1	ASSQKGRKGDEQF
TRBV7-8	TRBJ2-1	ASSLRDYKSHEQF
TRBV12-3/TRBV12-4	TRBJ2-5	ASTRGETQY
TRBV3-1	TRBJ2-1	ASSQGLASYNEQF
TRBV12-3/TRBV12-4	TRBJ2-1	ASSFASGGTIEQF
TRBV29-1	TRBJ1-2	SSGTGGFGYT
TRBV10-3	TRBJ1-1	AISRQRELEAF
TRBV6-5	TRBJ2-1	ASSPRYTLDNEQF
TRBV19	TRBJ2-7	ASRSVTSYEQY
TRBV7-2	TRBJ2-3	ASTLSTDTQY
TRBV24-1	TRBJ2-1	ATSDPVPGLAGRYNEQF
TRBV5-1	TRBJ1-5	ASSEGLPQDPQH
TRBV4-1	TRBJ2-4	ASSQDLLRWLGPTYMDIQY
TRBV28	TRBJ2-5	ASSLVPGPQETQY
TRBV2	TRBJ1-4	ASRADRGYATNEKLF
TRBV3-1	TRBJ2-1	ASSQGRTSGSGQF
TRBV7-2	TRBJ2-7	ASSLRLAGGNYEQY
TRBV7-2	TRBJ2-1	ASSQTGELYNEQF
TRBV7-8	TRBJ2-6	APTRDSGANVLT
TRBV4-2	TRBJ2-7	ASSQTGTGYYEQY
TRBV6-6	TRBJ1-2	ASSYKSGGHHYGYT
TRBV14	TRBJ2-1	ASSRWDALTSGRADEQF
TRBV5-4	TRBJ2-1	ASTSSSGGNNEQF